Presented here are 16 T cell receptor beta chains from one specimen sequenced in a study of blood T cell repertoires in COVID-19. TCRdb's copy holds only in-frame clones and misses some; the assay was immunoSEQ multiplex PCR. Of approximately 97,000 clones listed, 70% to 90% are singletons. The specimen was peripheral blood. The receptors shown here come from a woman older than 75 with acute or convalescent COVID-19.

The CDR3 spells CASSLTRVGNTIYF. The CDR3 DNA reads as TGTGCCAGCAGCTTGACGAGGGTGGGAAACACCATATATTTT. The chain employs TRBV5-5 and TRBJ1-3; no firm D call. The CDR3 runs 14 residues. Trimming pared 1 base from V and 4 bases from J, leaving 9 bases between. In germline, CDR1 is SGHKS, CDR2 YYEKEE (reference sequence).

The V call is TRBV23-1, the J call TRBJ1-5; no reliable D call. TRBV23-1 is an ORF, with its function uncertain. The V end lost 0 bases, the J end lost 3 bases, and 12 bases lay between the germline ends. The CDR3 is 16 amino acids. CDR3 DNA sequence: TGCGCCAGCAGTCAATCGATTTTACAGCTCAATCAGCCCCAGCATTTT. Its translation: CASSQSILQLNQPQHF.

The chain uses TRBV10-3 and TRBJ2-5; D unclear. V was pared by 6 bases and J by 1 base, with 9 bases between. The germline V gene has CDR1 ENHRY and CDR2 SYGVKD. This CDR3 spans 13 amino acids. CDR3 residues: CAISRVGQETQYF. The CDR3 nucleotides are TGTGCCATCAGCCGGGTAGGCCAAGAGACCCAGTACTTC.

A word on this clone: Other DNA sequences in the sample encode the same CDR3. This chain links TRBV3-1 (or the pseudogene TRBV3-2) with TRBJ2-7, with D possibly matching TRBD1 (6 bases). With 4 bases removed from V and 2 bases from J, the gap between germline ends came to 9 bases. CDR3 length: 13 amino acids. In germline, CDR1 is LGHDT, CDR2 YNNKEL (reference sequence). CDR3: CASSLTGTYEQYF. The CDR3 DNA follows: TGTGCCAGCAGCCTAACAGGGACCTACGAGCAGTACTTC.

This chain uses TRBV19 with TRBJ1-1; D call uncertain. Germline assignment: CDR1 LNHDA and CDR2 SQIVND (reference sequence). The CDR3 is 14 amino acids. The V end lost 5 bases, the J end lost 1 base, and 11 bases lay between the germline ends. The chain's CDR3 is CASSGRESNTEAFF. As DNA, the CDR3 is TGTGCCAGTAGTGGCCGGGAATCGAACACTGAAGCTTTCTTT.

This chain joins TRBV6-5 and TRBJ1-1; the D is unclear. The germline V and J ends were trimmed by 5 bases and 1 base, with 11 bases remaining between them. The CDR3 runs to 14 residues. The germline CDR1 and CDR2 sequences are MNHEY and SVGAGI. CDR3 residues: CASSSYTGNTEAFF. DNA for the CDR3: TGTGCCAGCAGTAGCTACACGGGGAACACTGAAGCTTTCTTT.

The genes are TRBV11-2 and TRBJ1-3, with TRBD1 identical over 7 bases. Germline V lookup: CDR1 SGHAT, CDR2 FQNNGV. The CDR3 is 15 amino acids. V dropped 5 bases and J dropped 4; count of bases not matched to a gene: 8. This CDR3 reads CASSAVQGKGNTIYF. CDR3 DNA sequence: TGTGCCAGCAGCGCCGTACAGGGGAAAGGAAACACCATATATTTT.

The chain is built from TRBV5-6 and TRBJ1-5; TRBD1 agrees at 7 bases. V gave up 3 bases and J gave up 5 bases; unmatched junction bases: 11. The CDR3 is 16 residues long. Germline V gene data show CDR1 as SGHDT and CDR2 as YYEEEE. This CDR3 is CASSSGWDSPDQPQHF. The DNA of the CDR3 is TGTGCCAGCAGCTCGGGATGGGACAGCCCAGATCAGCCCCAGCATTTT.

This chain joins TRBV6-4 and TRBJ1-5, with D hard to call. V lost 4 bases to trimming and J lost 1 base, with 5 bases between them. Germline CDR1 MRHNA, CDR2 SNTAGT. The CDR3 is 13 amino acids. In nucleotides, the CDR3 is TGTGCCAGCAGTGCCGAGAGCAATCAGCCCCAGCATTTT. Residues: CASSAESNQPQHF.

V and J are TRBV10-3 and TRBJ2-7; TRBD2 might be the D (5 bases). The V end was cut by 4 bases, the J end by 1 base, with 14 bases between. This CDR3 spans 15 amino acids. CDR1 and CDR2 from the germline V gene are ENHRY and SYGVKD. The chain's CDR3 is CAISGRQETSYEQYF. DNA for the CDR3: TGTGCCATCAGTGGGAGGCAGGAGACGTCCTACGAGCAGTACTTC.

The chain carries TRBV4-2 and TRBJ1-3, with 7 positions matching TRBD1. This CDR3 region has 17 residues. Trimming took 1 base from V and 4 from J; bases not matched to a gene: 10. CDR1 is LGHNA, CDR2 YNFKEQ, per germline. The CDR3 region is CASSQVNSGGYGNTIYF. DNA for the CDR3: TGTGCCAGCAGCCAAGTCAATTCAGGGGGGTACGGAAACACCATATATTTT.

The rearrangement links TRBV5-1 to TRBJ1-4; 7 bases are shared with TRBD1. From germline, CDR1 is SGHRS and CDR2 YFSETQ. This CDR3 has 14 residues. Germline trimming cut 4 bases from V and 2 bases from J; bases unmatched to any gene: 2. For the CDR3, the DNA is TGCGCCAGCAGCCTGGGACAGACTAATGAAAAACTGTTTTTT. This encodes CASSLGQTNEKLFF.

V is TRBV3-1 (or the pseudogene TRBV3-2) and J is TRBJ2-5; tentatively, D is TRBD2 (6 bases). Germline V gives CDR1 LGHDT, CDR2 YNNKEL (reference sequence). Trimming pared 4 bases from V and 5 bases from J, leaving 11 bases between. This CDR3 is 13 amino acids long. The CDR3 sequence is CASSRTSSETQYF. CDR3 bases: TGTGCCAGCAGCCGTACTAGCTCGGAGACCCAGTACTTC.

The CDR3 nucleotides read TGTGCCAGTAGTATAGGGGCTAGCGGGGGGAGCAATGAGCAGTTCTTC. Translated: CASSIGASGGSNEQFF. The chain employs TRBV19 and TRBJ2-1; TRBD2 aligns across 11 bases. CDR1 is LNHDA, CDR2 SQIVND, per germline (reference sequence). The CDR3 loop spans 16 amino acids. The junction had 5 bases not matched to a gene; V was cut back by 1 base and J by 6 bases.

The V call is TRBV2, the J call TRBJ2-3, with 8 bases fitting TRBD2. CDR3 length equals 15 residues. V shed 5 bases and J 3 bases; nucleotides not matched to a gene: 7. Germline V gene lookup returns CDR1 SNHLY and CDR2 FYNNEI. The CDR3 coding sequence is TGTGCCAGCAGTCAGGGCAGCGGGGGAACAGATACGCAGTATTTT. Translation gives CASSQGSGGTDTQYF.

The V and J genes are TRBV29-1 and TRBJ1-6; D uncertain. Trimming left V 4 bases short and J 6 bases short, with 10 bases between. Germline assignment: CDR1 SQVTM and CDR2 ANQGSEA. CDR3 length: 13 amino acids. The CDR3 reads CSVAETPNSPLHF. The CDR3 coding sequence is TGCAGCGTTGCCGAGACACCTAATTCACCCCTCCACTTT. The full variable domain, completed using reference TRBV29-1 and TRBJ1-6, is SAVISQKPSRDICQRGTSLTIQCQVDSQVTMMFWYRQQPGQSLTLIATANQGSEATYESGFVIDKFPISRPNLTFSTLTVSNMSPEDSSIYLCSVAETPNSPLHFGNGTRLTVT.